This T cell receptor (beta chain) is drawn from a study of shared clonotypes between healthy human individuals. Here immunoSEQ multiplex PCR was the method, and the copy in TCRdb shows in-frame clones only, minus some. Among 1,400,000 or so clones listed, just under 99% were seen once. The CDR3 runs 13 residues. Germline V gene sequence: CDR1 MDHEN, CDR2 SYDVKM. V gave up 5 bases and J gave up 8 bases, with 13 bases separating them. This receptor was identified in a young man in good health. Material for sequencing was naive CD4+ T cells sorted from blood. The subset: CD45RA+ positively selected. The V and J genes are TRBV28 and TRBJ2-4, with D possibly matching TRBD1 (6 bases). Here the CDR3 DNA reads TGTGCCAGCAGTCCGGACAGAGAGGACATTCAGTACTTC. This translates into CASSPDREDIQYF.